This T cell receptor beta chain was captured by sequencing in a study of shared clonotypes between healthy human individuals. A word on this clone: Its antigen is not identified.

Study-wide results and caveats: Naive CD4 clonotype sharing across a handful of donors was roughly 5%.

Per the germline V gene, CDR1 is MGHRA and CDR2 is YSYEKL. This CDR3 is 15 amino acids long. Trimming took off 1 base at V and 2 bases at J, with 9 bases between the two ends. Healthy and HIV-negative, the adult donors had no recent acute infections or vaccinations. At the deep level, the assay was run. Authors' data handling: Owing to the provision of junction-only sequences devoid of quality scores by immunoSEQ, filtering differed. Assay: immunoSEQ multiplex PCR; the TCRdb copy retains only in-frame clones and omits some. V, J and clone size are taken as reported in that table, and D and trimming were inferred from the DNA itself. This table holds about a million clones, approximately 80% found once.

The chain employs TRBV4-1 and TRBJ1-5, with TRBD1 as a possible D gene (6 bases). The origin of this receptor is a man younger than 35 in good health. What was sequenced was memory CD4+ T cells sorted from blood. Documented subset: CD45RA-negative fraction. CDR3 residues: CASSQASGGNQPQHF. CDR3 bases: TGCGCCAGCAGCCAAGCCTCAGGGGGCAATCAGCCCCAGCATTTT.